This T cell receptor (beta chain) was identified in a study of tumor and adjacent non-tumor tissue in lung cancer. For the study at large: The cohort had roughly 12 adenocarcinoma, a couple of squamous cell and 1 small cell patients. Broader study findings: Shorter survival was associated with higher TCR diversity in tumors.

CDR1 and CDR2 (germline): DFQATT, SNEGSKA (reference sequence). The ends lost 6 bases at V and 6 bases at J; junction bases unmatched: 12. The CDR3 totals 14 residues. The template was RNA from unsorted bulk tissue. The library came from three nested PCR rounds adapted from ARM-PCR protocols. TCRdb re-called the multiplex PCR reads with MiXCR, one entry per CDR3 protein. The sample includes 55,000 to 70,000 distinct CDR3 sequences, just under 60% seen only once; the top ten take around 20%. This clonotype was recorded at least ten times. Its antigen is still unknown. This receptor was taken from a man aged 45 to 65 with non-small cell lung cancer. Sequenced material: lung tumor tissue. The V gene is TRBV20-1, the J gene TRBJ2-7; 9 bases map to TRBD1. CDR3 sequence: CSALPGTGLIEQYF. The CDR3, as DNA: TGCAGTGCCCTCCCCGGGACAGGGCTCATCGAGCAGTACTTC.